This T cell receptor (beta chain) is from a study of T cells after yellow fever vaccination. CDR1 is DFQATT and CDR2 is SNEGSKA in the germline V gene (reference sequence). The CDR3 is 14 amino acids. After removal of 5 bases from V and 2 bases from J, the junction contained 5 bases not matched to a gene. The study made its TCR cDNA through 5'RACE template switching. That step introduced a universal primer site along with UMIs. A single record per CDR3 protein comes from TCRdb applying MiXCR to the 5' RACE reads. The sample includes 230,000 or so distinct CDR3 sequences, more than 3.5% of them seen just once. This clonotype was seen many times.

This rearrangement joins TRBV20-1 to TRBJ2-1; 8 bases match TRBD2. This material consisted of PBMCs, taken 15 days after the yellow fever booster vaccination. The source of this sequence is a man aged 18 to 29 who received the YFV17D yellow fever vaccine. The CDR3 DNA reads TGCAGTGCTCCCGGGACTAGGGCCTACAATGAGCAGTTCTTC. It specifies CSAPGTRAYNEQFF.